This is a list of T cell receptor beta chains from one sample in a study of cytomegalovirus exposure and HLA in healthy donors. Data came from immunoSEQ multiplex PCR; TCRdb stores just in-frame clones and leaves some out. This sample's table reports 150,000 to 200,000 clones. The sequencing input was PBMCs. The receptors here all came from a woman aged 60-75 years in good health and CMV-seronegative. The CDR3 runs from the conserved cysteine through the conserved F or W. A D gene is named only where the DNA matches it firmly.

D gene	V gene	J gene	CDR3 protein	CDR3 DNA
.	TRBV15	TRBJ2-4	CATSRAGRGPGIQYF	TGTGCCACCAGCAGGGCGGGACGGGGCCCAGGCATTCAGTACTTC
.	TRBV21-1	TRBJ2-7	CASSSDGRGHYEQYF	TGTGCCAGCAGCTCGGACGGCAGGGGGCACTACGAGCAGTACTTC
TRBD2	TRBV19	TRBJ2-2	CASSDKPSGWNTGELFF	TGTGCCAGTAGTGACAAACCTAGCGGGTGGAACACCGGGGAGCTGTTTTTT
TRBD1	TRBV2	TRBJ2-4	CASSPTGGLAKNIQYF	TGTGCCAGCAGTCCCACAGGGGGCTTAGCCAAAAACATTCAGTACTTC
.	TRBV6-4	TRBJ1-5	CASSGSQPQHF	TGTGCCAGCAGTGGGAGTCAGCCCCAGCATTTT
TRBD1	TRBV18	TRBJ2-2	CASSPRRQGTTGELFF	TGTGCCAGCTCACCACGGAGACAGGGGACCACCGGGGAGCTGTTTTTT
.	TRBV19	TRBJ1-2	CASSRSGSYGYTF	TGTGCCAGTAGTCGTTCAGGTAGCTATGGCTACACCTTC
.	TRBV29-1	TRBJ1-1	CSAYLRGTEAFF	TGCAGCGCCTACCTACGAGGCACTGAAGCTTTCTTT
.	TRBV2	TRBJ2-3	CASSEGLAASTDTQYF	TGTGCCAGCAGTGAAGGGCTAGCAGCTAGCACAGATACGCAGTATTTT
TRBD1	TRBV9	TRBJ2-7	CASSVGAGTASYEQYF	TGTGCCAGCAGCGTAGGAGCCGGGACAGCTTCCTACGAGCAGTACTTC
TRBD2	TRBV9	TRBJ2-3	CASSVRTSGNTDTQYF	TGTGCCAGCAGCGTGCGGACTAGCGGTAACACAGATACGCAGTATTTT
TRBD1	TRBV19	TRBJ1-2	CASSQGQEGTGYTF	TGTGCCAGTAGTCAAGGACAGGAGGGAACTGGCTACACCTTC
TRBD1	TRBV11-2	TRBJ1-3	CASSLWDRGGSGNTIYF	TGTGCCAGCAGCCTTTGGGACAGGGGCGGCTCTGGAAACACCATATATTTT
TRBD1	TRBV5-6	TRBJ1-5	CASSLWTGAYSNQPQHF	TGTGCCAGCAGCTTGTGGACAGGGGCTTATAGCAATCAGCCCCAGCATTTT
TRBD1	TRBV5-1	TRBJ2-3	CASRRTGGTDTQYF	TGCGCCAGCAGGAGGACAGGGGGCACAGATACGCAGTATTTT
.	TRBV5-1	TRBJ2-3	CASSLEGLAGTQYF	TGCGCCAGCAGCTTGGAAGGGCTAGCCGGCACGCAGTATTTT
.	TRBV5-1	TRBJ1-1	CASREAPRDTEAFF	TGCGCCAGCAGAGAGGCACCCCGGGACACTGAAGCTTTCTTT
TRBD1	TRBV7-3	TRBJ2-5	CASSRTGNQETQYF	TGTGCCAGCAGCCGGACAGGGAACCAAGAGACCCAGTACTTC
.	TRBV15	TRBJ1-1	CATSTGKTEAFF	TGTGCCACCAGCACGGGGAAAACTGAAGCTTTCTTT
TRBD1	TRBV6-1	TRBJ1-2	CASNRRGNYGYTF	TGTGCCAGCAATCGCAGGGGGAACTATGGCTACACCTTC
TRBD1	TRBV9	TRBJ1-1	CASSKQGVGTEAFF	TGTGCCAGCAGCAAGCAGGGGGTTGGCACTGAAGCTTTCTTT
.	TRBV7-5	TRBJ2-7	CVRSWGASAYEQYF	TGTGTCAGAAGCTGGGGAGCTTCCGCCTACGAGCAGTACTTC
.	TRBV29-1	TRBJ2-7	CSVDYAGGYEQYF	TGCAGCGTTGATTACGCCGGGGGCTACGAGCAGTACTTC
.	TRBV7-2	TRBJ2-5	CASTYSRQETQYF	TGTGCCAGCACCTATTCCCGACAAGAGACCCAGTACTTC
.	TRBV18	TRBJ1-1	CASSYDSALEASF	TGTGCCAGCTCGTACGACTCTGCCCTTGAAGCTTCCTTT
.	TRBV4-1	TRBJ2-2	CASSLGLFPGELFF	TGCGCCAGCAGCCTTGGACTGTTTCCCGGGGAGCTGTTTTTT
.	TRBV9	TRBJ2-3	CASSPSGTDTQYF	TGTGCCAGCAGCCCTAGTGGGACAGATACGCAGTATTTT
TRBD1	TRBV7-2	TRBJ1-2	CASSLRGQGHYGYTF	TGTGCCAGCAGCCTTCGTGGACAGGGTCACTATGGCTACACCTTC
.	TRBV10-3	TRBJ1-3	CAISESGGSGNTIYF	TGTGCCATCAGTGAGTCGGGGGGCTCTGGAAACACCATATATTTT
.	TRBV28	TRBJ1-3	CASRPDTGFSGNTIYF	TGTGCCAGCAGACCCGACACGGGGTTCTCTGGAAACACCATATATTTT
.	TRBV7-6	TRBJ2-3	CASSTGQSTDTQYF	TGTGCCAGCAGCACCGGACAGTCCACAGATACGCAGTATTTT
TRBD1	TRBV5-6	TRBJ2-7	CASSLGTVSYEQYF	TGTGCCAGCAGTTTGGGGACAGTCTCCTACGAGCAGTACTTC
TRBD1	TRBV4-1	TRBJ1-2	CASSQDDRGRDGYTF	TGCGCCAGCAGCCAAGACGACAGGGGTCGGGATGGCTACACCTTC
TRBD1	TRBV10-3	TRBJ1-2	CVISDSTTGGGSYGYTF	TGTGTCATCAGTGACTCCACAACAGGGGGCGGGAGCTATGGCTACACCTTC
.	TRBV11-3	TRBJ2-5	CASSNGQTPRETQYF	TGTGCCAGCAGTAACGGACAGACGCCGAGGGAGACCCAGTACTTC
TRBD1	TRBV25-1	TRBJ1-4	CASSSSTGAREKLFF	TGTGCCAGCAGTTCCTCGACAGGGGCGAGAGAAAAACTGTTTTTT
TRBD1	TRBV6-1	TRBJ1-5	CASSGGQGRSNQPQHF	TGTGCCAGCAGTGGTGGACAGGGCAGAAGCAATCAGCCCCAGCATTTT
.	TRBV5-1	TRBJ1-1	CASSSAVYTEAFF	TGCGCCAGCAGCTCCGCAGTTTACACTGAAGCTTTCTTT
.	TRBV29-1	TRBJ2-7	CSVGQPGREQYF	TGCAGCGTTGGACAACCAGGGCGGGAGCAGTACTTC
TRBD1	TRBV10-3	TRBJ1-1	CATKGHVVGQGMNTEAFF	TGTGCCACTAAAGGCCACGTGGTTGGACAGGGGATGAACACTGAAGCTTTCTTT
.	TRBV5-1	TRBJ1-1	CASSLGSGATEAFF	TGCGCCAGCAGCTTGGGATCAGGGGCCACTGAAGCTTTCTTT
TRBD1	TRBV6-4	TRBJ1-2	CASSVEDRVRGSDYGYTF	TGTGCCAGCAGTGTCGAGGACAGGGTAAGAGGATCGGACTATGGCTACACCTTC
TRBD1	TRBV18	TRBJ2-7	CASSSDRRIYEQYF	TGTGCCAGCTCATCGGACAGGCGCATCTACGAGCAGTACTTC
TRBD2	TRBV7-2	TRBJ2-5	CASSSQWTSGGGETQYF	TGTGCCAGCAGCTCCCAATGGACTAGCGGGGGAGGGGAGACCCAGTACTTC